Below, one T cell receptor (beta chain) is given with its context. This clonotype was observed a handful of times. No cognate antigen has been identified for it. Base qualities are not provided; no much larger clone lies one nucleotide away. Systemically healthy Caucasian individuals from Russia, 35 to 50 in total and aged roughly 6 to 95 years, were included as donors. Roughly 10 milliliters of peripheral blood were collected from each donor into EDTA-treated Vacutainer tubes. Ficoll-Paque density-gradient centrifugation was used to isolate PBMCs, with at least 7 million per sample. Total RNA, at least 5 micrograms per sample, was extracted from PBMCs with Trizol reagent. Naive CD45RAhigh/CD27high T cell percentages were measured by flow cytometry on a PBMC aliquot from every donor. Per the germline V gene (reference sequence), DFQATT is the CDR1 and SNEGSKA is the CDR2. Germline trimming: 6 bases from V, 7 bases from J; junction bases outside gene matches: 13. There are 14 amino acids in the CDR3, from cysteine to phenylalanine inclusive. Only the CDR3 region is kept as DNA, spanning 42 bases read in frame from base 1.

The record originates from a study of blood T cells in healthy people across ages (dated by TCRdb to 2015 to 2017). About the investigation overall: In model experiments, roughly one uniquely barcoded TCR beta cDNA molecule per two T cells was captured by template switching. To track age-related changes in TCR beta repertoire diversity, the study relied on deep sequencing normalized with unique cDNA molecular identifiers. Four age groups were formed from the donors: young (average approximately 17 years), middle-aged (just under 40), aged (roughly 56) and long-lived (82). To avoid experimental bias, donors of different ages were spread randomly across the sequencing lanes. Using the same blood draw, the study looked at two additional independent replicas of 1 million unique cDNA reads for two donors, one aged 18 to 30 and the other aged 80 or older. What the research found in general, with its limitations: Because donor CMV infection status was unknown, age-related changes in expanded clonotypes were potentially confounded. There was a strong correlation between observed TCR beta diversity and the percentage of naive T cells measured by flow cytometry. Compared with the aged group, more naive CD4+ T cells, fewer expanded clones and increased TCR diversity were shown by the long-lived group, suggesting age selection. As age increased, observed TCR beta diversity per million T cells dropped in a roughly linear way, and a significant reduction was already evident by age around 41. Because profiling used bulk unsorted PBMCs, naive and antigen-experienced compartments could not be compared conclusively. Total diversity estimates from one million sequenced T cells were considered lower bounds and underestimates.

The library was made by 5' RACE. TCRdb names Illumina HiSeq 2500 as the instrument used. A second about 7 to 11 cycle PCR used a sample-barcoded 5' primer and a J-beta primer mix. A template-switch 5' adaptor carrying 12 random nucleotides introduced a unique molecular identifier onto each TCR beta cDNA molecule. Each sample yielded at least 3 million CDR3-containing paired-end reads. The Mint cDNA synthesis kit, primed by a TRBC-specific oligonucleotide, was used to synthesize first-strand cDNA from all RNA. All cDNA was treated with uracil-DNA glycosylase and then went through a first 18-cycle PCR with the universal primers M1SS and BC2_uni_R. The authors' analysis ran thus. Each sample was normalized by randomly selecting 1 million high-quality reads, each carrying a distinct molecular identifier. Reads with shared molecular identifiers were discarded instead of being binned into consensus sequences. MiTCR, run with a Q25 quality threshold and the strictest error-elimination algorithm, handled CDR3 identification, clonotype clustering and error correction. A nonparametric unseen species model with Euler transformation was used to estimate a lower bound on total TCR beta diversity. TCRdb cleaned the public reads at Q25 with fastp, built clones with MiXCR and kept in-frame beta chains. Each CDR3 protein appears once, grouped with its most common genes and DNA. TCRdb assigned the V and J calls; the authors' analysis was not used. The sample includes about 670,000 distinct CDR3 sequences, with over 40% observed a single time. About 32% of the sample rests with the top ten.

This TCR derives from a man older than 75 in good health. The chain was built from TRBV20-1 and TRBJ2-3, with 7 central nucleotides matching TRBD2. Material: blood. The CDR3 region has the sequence CSARLAVGGYTQYF. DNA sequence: TGCAGTGCGAGACTAGCTGTCGGAGGTTATACGCAGTATTTT.